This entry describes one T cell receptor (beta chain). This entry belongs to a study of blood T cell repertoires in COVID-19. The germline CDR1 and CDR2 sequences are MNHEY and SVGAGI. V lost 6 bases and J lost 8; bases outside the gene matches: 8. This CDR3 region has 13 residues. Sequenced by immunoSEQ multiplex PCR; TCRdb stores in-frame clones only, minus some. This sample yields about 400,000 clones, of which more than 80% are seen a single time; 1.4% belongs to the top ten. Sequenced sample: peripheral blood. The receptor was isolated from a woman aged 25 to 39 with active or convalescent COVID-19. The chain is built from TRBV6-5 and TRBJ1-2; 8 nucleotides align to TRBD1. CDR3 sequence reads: CASRGTGEGGYTF. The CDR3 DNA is TGTGCCAGCAGAGGGACAGGAGAAGGAGGCTACACCTTC.